Below are 32 T cell receptor beta chains sequenced from a single sample in a study of blood T cell repertoires in COVID-19. Clones were sequenced by immunoSEQ multiplex PCR, and TCRdb holds only the in-frame ones, with some missing. The table lists roughly 270,000 clones, roughly 80% of them singletons. Sequenced material: PBMCs or T cells enriched from blood (not recorded which). The receptor set was obtained from a middle-aged man who had been exposed to COVID-19.

The chain couples TRBV10-2 to TRBJ2-1; TRBD2 matches at 13 bases. Germline trimming cut 3 bases from V and 2 bases from J; bases unmatched to any gene: 7. This CDR3 is 18 amino acids long. Germline CDR1 and CDR2: WSHSY and SAAADI. In DNA form, the CDR3 reads TGCGCCAGCAGTGACTCGGGACTAGCGGGACCGCCCTACAATGAGCAGTTCTTC. It specifies CASSDSGLAGPPYNEQFF.

The chain carries TRBV3-1 (or the pseudogene TRBV3-2) and TRBJ2-5; D is perhaps TRBD2 (5 bases). The V gene lost 8 bases and the J gene lost 3 bases, with 19 bases spanning the gap. Germline V gene sequence: CDR1 LGHDT, CDR2 YNNKEL (reference sequence). This CDR3 contains 15 residues. The CDR3: CASVGVWLSEETQYF. The DNA of the CDR3 is TGTGCCAGCGTGGGAGTCTGGCTGAGCGAAGAGACCCAGTACTTC.

This clone appeared once. The V and J genes are TRBV11-2 and TRBJ2-5, with 12 bases aligning to TRBD2. Germline CDR1 reads SGHAT; CDR2 reads FQNNGV. The CDR3 covers 16 residues. The trim removed 5 bases at V and 5 bases at J, leaving 9 bases unmatched. The CDR3 coding sequence is TGTGCCAGCAGCCCACCAGGACTAGCGGGATTTGAGACCCAGTACTTC. This codes for CASSPPGLAGFETQYF.

The rearrangement links TRBV4-2 to TRBJ2-5; 11 bases match TRBD2. The CDR3 runs to 16 residues. V gave up 0 bases and J gave up 1 base; unmatched junction bases: 1. The germline V gene has CDR1 LGHNA and CDR2 YNFKEQ. CDR3 residues: CASSQDLAGGQETQYF. The CDR3 DNA reads as TGTGCCAGCAGCCAAGACCTAGCGGGAGGCCAAGAGACCCAGTACTTC.

This chain's CDR3 is CASSVAMLRSGTDTQYF. DNA for the CDR3: TGTGCCAGCAGCGTAGCCATGCTTCGGTCTGGCACAGATACGCAGTATTTT. The chain has TRBV9 and TRBJ2-3; D call uncertain. V lost 0 bases, J lost 1 base, and 15 bases lay in between. Germline CDR1 is SGDLS and CDR2 is YYNGEE. This CDR3 spans 17 amino acids.

The chain uses TRBV5-1 and TRBJ1-4; TRBD1 matches 8 bases. V lost 4 bases, J lost 3 bases, and 5 bases stayed unmatched. The CDR3 covers 15 residues. Looked up from germline, CDR1 is SGHRS and CDR2 is YFSETQ. The CDR3 DNA reads TGCGCCAGCAGCCCAACAGGGGGGGCTAATGAAAAACTGTTTTTT. Amino acid sequence: CASSPTGGANEKLFF.

The chain links TRBV30 to TRBJ2-2; D is perhaps TRBD1 (5 bases). V lost 8 bases and J lost 0, with 13 bases in between. The CDR3 is made up of 14 amino acids. Germline V lookup: CDR1 GTSNPN, CDR2 SVGIG (reference sequence). CDR3 DNA: TGTGCCCGCGAAGGACAAACGAACACCGGGGAGCTGTTTTTT. It encodes CAREGQTNTGELFF.

The J gene is TRBJ2-7, the V gene TRBV4-1; TRBD1 agrees at 9 bases. The J segment lost 5 bases and the V segment lost 3 bases, leaving 8 bases of the junction unmatched. CDR1 and CDR2 from the germline V gene are MGHRA and YSYEKL. The CDR3 is made up of 15 amino acids. CDR3 sequence reads: CASSQGTGQLHEQYF. The CDR3 coding sequence is TGCGCCAGCAGCCAGGGGACAGGGCAACTCCACGAGCAGTACTTC.

CDR3 sequence: CASSLLENTEAFF. CDR3 nucleotides: TGTGCCAGCAGCTTATTAGAGAACACTGAAGCTTTCTTT. V usage is TRBV7-3 and J usage is TRBJ1-1; no clear D gene. Germline V gene sequence: CDR1 SGHTA, CDR2 FQGTGA. This CDR3 is 13 amino acids long. The V end was cut by 2 bases, the J end by 1 base, with 5 bases between.

The CDR3 reads CASSLKQGREQYF. CDR3 nucleotides: TGTGCCAGCAGTTTAAAACAGGGAAGGGAGCAGTACTTC. This chain joins TRBV12-3 or TRBV12-4 and TRBJ2-7, with a possible D match to TRBD1 (6 bases). With 2 bases removed from V and 7 bases from J, the gap between germline ends came to 12 bases. This CDR3 is 13 amino acids long.

This clone was counted a few times. The V call is TRBV14, the J call TRBJ2-7; a possible D gene is TRBD2 (6 bases). Trimming took off 3 bases at V and 2 bases at J, with 14 bases between the two ends. Germline CDR1 and CDR2: SGHDN and FVKESK. CDR3 length equals 15 residues. The CDR3 sequence is CASSQRSLATYEQYF. The CDR3 nucleotides read TGTGCCAGCAGCCAGCGGTCTCTAGCGACCTACGAGCAGTACTTC.

V and J are TRBV18 and TRBJ2-1; 7 bases are a match to TRBD2. Looked up from germline, CDR1 is KGHSH and CDR2 is LQKENI. With V trimmed by 2 bases and J by 12 bases, 4 bases remained unmatched. This CDR3 spans 12 amino acids. The CDR3 DNA sequence: TGTGCCAGCTCACCAAGCGGGGCCCCGCAGTTCTTC. Translated, it gives CASSPSGAPQFF.

The gene calls are TRBV5-5 and TRBJ2-1; D perhaps matches TRBD2 (6 bases). Trimming pared 3 bases from V and 0 bases from J, leaving 22 bases between. The CDR3 length is 19 residues. Germline V gene lookup returns CDR1 SGHKS and CDR2 YYEKEE (reference sequence). CDR3 DNA sequence: TGTGCCAGCAGCTGGCGCACCGGGACTTACGGCAGCTCCTACAATGAGCAGTTCTTC. The encoded protein is CASSWRTGTYGSSYNEQFF.

The J gene is TRBJ1-1, the V gene TRBV19, with unresolved D. From germline, CDR1 is LNHDA and CDR2 SQIVND (reference sequence). The CDR3 runs to 13 residues. V shed 7 bases and J shed 3 bases, with 12 bases lying between them. The chain's CDR3 is CASTWQADTEAFF. CDR3 bases: TGTGCCAGTACGTGGCAGGCCGACACTGAAGCTTTCTTT.

About this clone: The sample holds other DNA sequences that translate to the same CDR3. The rearrangement joins TRBV2 to TRBJ1-2; weak D call: TRBD1 (5 bases). Per germline, CDR1 SNHLY and CDR2 FYNNEI. CDR3 size: 13 residues. With 8 bases removed from V and 1 base from J, the gap between germline ends came to 11 bases. CDR3 region: CASSADSNYGYTF. CDR3 nucleotides: TGTGCCAGCTCCGCCGACAGTAACTATGGCTACACCTTC. Filled out from reference TRBV2 and TRBJ1-2, the complete variable domain reads EPEVTQTPSHQVTQMGQEVILRCVPISNHLYFYWYRQILGQKVEFLVSFYNNEISEKSEIFDDQFSVERPDGSNFTLKIRSTKLEDSAMYFCASSADSNYGYTFGSGTRLTVV.

This chain links TRBV11-3 with TRBJ2-2, with TRBD2 matching 14 bases. CDR3 length equals 17 residues. V shed 5 bases and J 6 bases; nucleotides not matched to a gene: 8. Germline V gene lookup returns CDR1 SGHNT and CDR2 YENEEA. The CDR3 loop reads CASSQGGLAGDSGELFF. CDR3 DNA sequence: TGTGCCAGCAGCCAAGGGGGACTAGCGGGAGATTCCGGGGAGCTGTTTTTT.

This chain uses TRBV7-3 with TRBJ2-3, with D maybe TRBD2 (5 bases). Trimming cost V 5 bases and J 4 bases, with 10 bases left between them. CDR3 length: 13 amino acids. The germline CDR1 and CDR2 sequences are SGHTA and FQGTGA. The CDR3 nucleotides are TGTGCCAGCAGCGAAACTAGATCAGATACGCAGTATTTT. Encoded protein: CASSETRSDTQYF.

This clone was recorded once. The CDR3: CASSLGGISEAFF. In nucleotides, the CDR3 is TGTGCCAGCAGCTTAGGAGGGATAAGTGAAGCTTTCTTT. The V and J genes are TRBV7-3 and TRBJ1-1; D gene unclear. Germline CDR1 SGHTA, CDR2 FQGTGA. CDR3 length equals 13 residues. Trimming removed 2 bases at V and 7 bases at J, with 11 bases between.

The CDR3 nucleotides read TGTGCCAGCAGCGAAACTACAGGGGCCCATCAGTACTTC. Amino acids: CASSETTGAHQYF. The rearrangement uses TRBV9 and TRBJ2-4; 7 positions match TRBD1. The CDR3 extends over 13 amino acids. With V trimmed by 3 bases and J by 12 bases, 9 bases remained unmatched. In germline, CDR1 is SGDLS, CDR2 YYNGEE.

This clone occurred once. J is TRBJ2-1 and V is TRBV6-5; perhaps TRBD1 as D (6 bases). CDR3 length equals 15 residues. V was shortened by 2 bases and J by 6 bases, with 14 bases between the two germline ends. Germline assignment: CDR1 MNHEY and CDR2 SVGAGI. CDR3 nucleotide sequence: TGTGCCAGCAGTTACAGAGGGGGTGGGCTCAATGAGCAGTTCTTC. Amino acid sequence: CASSYRGGGLNEQFF.

V and J are TRBV7-2 and TRBJ1-6; the D gene is possibly TRBD1 (5 bases). This CDR3 comprises 15 residues. Trimming left V 0 bases short and J 7 bases short, with 10 bases between. The V gene's germline CDR1 is SGHTA and CDR2 FQGNSA. The CDR3 nucleotides read TGTGCCAGCAGCTTAGCAAGGGGCAGGAATTCACCCCTCCACTTT. Translating it yields CASSLARGRNSPLHF.

This chain uses TRBV5-4 with TRBJ2-1; 7 nucleotides match TRBD2. Germline assignment: CDR1 SGHNT and CDR2 YYREEE (reference sequence). The CDR3 loop spans 14 amino acids. The ends lost 5 bases at V and 6 bases at J; junction bases unmatched: 8. The CDR3 region is CASSLLGGVNEQFF. Here the CDR3 DNA reads TGTGCCAGCAGTCTTCTGGGGGGGGTCAATGAGCAGTTCTTC.

The chain is built from TRBV3-1 (or the pseudogene TRBV3-2) and TRBJ1-1; 7 bases fit TRBD1. V lost 5 bases, J lost 2 bases, and 8 bases stayed unmatched. The CDR3 runs to 15 residues. Germline loops: CDR1 LGHDT, CDR2 YNNKEL (reference sequence). The CDR3, as DNA: TGTGCCAGCAGCACCCTTAAGGGGGCCAACACTGAAGCTTTCTTT. This translates into CASSTLKGANTEAFF.

The chain employs TRBV13 and TRBJ2-4; D ambiguous. This CDR3 spans 14 amino acids. CDR1 is PRHDT and CDR2 is FYEKMQ in the germline V gene (reference sequence). V dropped 6 bases and J dropped 6 bases, with 15 bases sitting between them. The CDR3 DNA sequence: TGTGCCAGCAGTAGGCCCCCAGGTCGAAACATTCAGTACTTC. Translating gives CASSRPPGRNIQYF.

This sequence joins TRBV9 and TRBJ2-7; 8 bases line up with TRBD2. Germline CDR1 and CDR2: SGDLS and YYNGEE. There are 15 residues in the CDR3. The junction had 5 bases not matched to a gene; V was cut back by 0 bases and J by 3 bases. The CDR3: CASSVGVSGNYEQYF. CDR3 DNA sequence: TGTGCCAGCAGCGTAGGGGTTAGCGGGAACTACGAGCAGTACTTC.

The J gene is TRBJ1-2, the V gene TRBV12-5; 7 bases agree with TRBD1. The germline V gene has CDR1 LGHNT and CDR2 FRNRAP. The CDR3 is made up of 13 amino acids. The V gene end was trimmed by 5 bases and the J gene end by 7 bases; junction bases not matched to a gene: 7. CDR3: CASGTQTGVGYTF. CDR3 bases: TGTGCTAGTGGTACGCAAACAGGGGTTGGCTACACCTTC.

The chain uses TRBV3-1 (or the pseudogene TRBV3-2) and TRBJ2-1; TRBD2 matches at 8 bases. Trimming at V came to 3 bases and at J to 5 bases, leaving 12 bases not matched to a gene. The CDR3 is 17 amino acids. Per germline, CDR1 LGHDT and CDR2 YNNKEL (reference sequence). In nucleotides, the CDR3 is TGTGCCAGCAGCCAGGGACCAGGACTAGCCCTAAACAATGAGCAGTTCTTC. It is translated as CASSQGPGLALNNEQFF.

This chain joins TRBV6-5 and TRBJ2-5, with 7 bases matching TRBD1. Germline V gene sequence: CDR1 MNHEY, CDR2 SVGAGI. V trimming: 6 bases; J trimming: 5 bases; junction bases outside the gene matches: 9. This CDR3 has 14 amino acids. The CDR3 loop is CASSLMTGKETQYF. The CDR3 coding sequence is TGTGCCAGCAGCTTAATGACAGGGAAGGAGACCCAGTACTTC.

The rearrangement uses TRBV5-1 and TRBJ2-3; D may be TRBD2 (5 bases). Germline V gene sequence: CDR1 SGHRS, CDR2 YFSETQ. Trimming left V 0 bases short and J 1 base short, with 6 bases between. The CDR3 is 14 residues long. The CDR3 protein is CASSLGGRTDTQYF. CDR3 sequence (DNA): TGCGCCAGCAGCTTGGGCGGGCGCACAGATACGCAGTATTTT.

This chain joins TRBV5-1 and TRBJ2-3; D possibly corresponds to TRBD2 (5 bases). V lost 4 bases and J lost 3, with 18 bases in between. The germline V gene encodes CDR1 SGHRS and CDR2 YFSETQ. This CDR3 spans 16 amino acids. The chain's CDR3 is CASSPSTGVGTDTQYF. In DNA, the CDR3 is TGCGCCAGCAGCCCCAGCACCGGGGTGGGTACAGATACGCAGTATTTT.

This clone was seen only a few times. This chain uses TRBV3-1 (or the pseudogene TRBV3-2) with TRBJ2-5; 12 nucleotides line up with TRBD2. V shed 0 bases and J 5 bases; nucleotides not matched to a gene: 13. Germline V gene data show CDR1 as LGHDT and CDR2 as YNNKEL (reference sequence). The CDR3 extends over 19 amino acids. The CDR3 sequence is CASSQEASGRARVWETQYF. In DNA form, the CDR3 reads TGTGCCAGCAGCCAAGAGGCTAGCGGGAGGGCCAGAGTTTGGGAGACCCAGTACTTC.

This sequence joins TRBV28 and TRBJ1-2; 9 nucleotides line up with TRBD1. CDR1 is MDHEN, CDR2 SYDVKM, per germline. CDR3 length: 14 residues. With V trimmed by 6 bases and J by 5 bases, 7 bases remained unmatched. The CDR3 sequence is CASSLQGARYGYTF. In nucleotides, the CDR3 is TGTGCCAGCAGCTTACAGGGGGCGCGGTATGGCTACACCTTC.